These 7 T cell receptor beta chains were sequenced from one sample in a study of T cell responses to AZD1222 COVID-19 vaccine. TCRdb's table, derived via immunoSEQ multiplex PCR, lists solely in-frame clones and lacks some. Of tens of thousands of clones in the sample, under 95% were seen once. The sample here was peripheral blood, taken on day 0 of MenACWY control vaccination. The source of these receptors is an adult in good health.

In its sample, this clone was seen once. The chain joins TRBV10-2 to TRBJ1-2, with 8 bases identical to TRBD1. CDR1 is WSHSY, CDR2 SAAADI, per germline. J was trimmed by 8 bases and V by 4 bases; bases with no gene match: 3. The CDR3 has 12 residues. CDR3 sequence: CASSGTGLGYTF. The CDR3 coding sequence is TGCGCCAGCAGTGGGACAGGGTTAGGCTACACCTTC.

The J gene is TRBJ1-6, the V gene TRBV5-1; D perhaps matches TRBD1 (5 bases). This CDR3 comprises 13 residues. The V gene lost 4 bases and the J gene lost 10 bases, with 12 bases spanning the gap. Germline V CDR1 and CDR2: SGHRS, YFSETQ. CDR3 region: CASSPAGWSPLHF. The CDR3 bases are TGCGCCAGCAGCCCAGCAGGGTGGTCACCCCTCCACTTT.

The chain has TRBV6-4 and TRBJ1-1, with a possible D match to TRBD1 (5 bases). Trimming cost V 0 bases and J 5 bases, with 10 bases left between them. CDR1 MRHNA and CDR2 SNTAGT come from the germline V gene. The CDR3 extends over 14 amino acids. CDR3 residues: CASSDSDRGTEAFF. The CDR3 bases are TGTGCCAGCAGTGACTCTGACCGGGGGACTGAAGCTTTCTTT.

The V and J genes are TRBV7-9 and TRBJ2-3; tentative D call: TRBD1 (5 bases). Germline V gene sequence: CDR1 SEHNR, CDR2 FQNEAQ (reference sequence). Trimming took 2 bases from V and 2 from J, leaving 11 bases between them. The CDR3 consists of 15 residues. Written as DNA, the CDR3 is TGTGCCAGCAGCTTATTAGCAGGGCACACAGATACGCAGTATTTT. The encoded protein is CASSLLAGHTDTQYF.

This chain joins TRBV27 and TRBJ2-7; a possible D gene is TRBD2 (5 bases). Trimming took off 5 bases at V and 1 base at J, with 18 bases between the two ends. The CDR3 covers 16 residues. The germline CDR1 and CDR2 sequences are MNHEY and SMNVEV (reference sequence). The CDR3 DNA is TGTGCCAGCAGTCCGGGATTAGGAATGGTATCCTACGAGCAGTACTTC. Amino acids: CASSPGLGMVSYEQYF.

V and J are TRBV5-5 and TRBJ2-5; 8 bases are shared with TRBD1. The germline V gene encodes CDR1 SGHKS and CDR2 YYEKEE (reference sequence). Trimming removed 1 base from V and 8 bases from J; junction bases left unmatched: 7. The CDR3 is made up of 14 amino acids. In DNA, the CDR3 is TGTGCCAGCAGCTTGCTTCAGGGGGCGGGAACCCAGTACTTC. It translates to CASSLLQGAGTQYF.

The chain couples TRBV7-3 to TRBJ1-6, with TRBD1 matching over 7 bases. CDR1 and CDR2 from the germline V gene are SGHTA and FQGTGA. The CDR3 is 15 amino acids. The ends lost 8 bases at V and 9 bases at J; junction bases unmatched: 13. CDR3 sequence reads: CASAIGAGGGSPLHF. CDR3 nucleotides: TGTGCCAGCGCAATAGGGGCAGGGGGAGGTTCACCCCTCCACTTT.